These T cell receptor beta chains were read from a single sample in a study of T cells after yellow fever vaccination. TCRdb ran MiXCR on the 5' RACE reads and lists one entry per CDR3 protein. The table has tens of thousands of distinct CDR3 sequences, less than 5.5% seen once; the top ten hold about 41%. Sequencing was performed on CD8+ T cells sorted from PBMCs, taken 10 days after the yellow fever booster vaccination. The receptors were gathered from a man aged 25-40 years who received the YFV17D yellow fever vaccine. Both conserved end residues are part of each CDR3. Each record gives: J gene, V gene, CDR3 protein.

j_gene: TRBJ2-1; v_gene: TRBV7-2; CDR3aa: CASSLVAGDYNEQFF
j_gene: TRBJ2-7; v_gene: TRBV19; CDR3aa: CASSTPIAGGDTTYEQYF
j_gene: TRBJ2-7; v_gene: TRBV9; CDR3aa: CASSASTPSYEQYF
j_gene: TRBJ1-5; v_gene: TRBV30; CDR3aa: CAWSADRVTNQPQHF
j_gene: TRBJ2-7; v_gene: TRBV27; CDR3aa: CASSSTQGGYEQYF
j_gene: TRBJ2-5; v_gene: TRBV7-2; CDR3aa: CASSLAWGLAEEETQYF
j_gene: TRBJ2-1; v_gene: TRBV23-1; CDR3aa: CASSQSLRRSYNEQFF
j_gene: TRBJ2-7; v_gene: TRBV2; CDR3aa: CASRETSGRPEQYF
j_gene: TRBJ2-7; v_gene: TRBV20-1; CDR3aa: CSAREGLSSYEQYF
j_gene: TRBJ2-7; v_gene: TRBV12-3/TRBV12-4; CDR3aa: CASSRAGAKVYEQYF
j_gene: TRBJ1-5; v_gene: TRBV7-9; CDR3aa: CASSPSGGNQPQHF
j_gene: TRBJ2-3; v_gene: TRBV4-2; CDR3aa: CASSQDSASGADTQYF
j_gene: TRBJ2-1; v_gene: TRBV10-3; CDR3aa: CAISDGSSGRRHEQFF
j_gene: TRBJ1-2; v_gene: TRBV29-1; CDR3aa: CSVEGRGGGGYTF
j_gene: TRBJ2-7; v_gene: TRBV29-1; CDR3aa: CSVEEEGIEQYF
j_gene: TRBJ2-1; v_gene: TRBV30; CDR3aa: CAWNSGNYNEQFF
j_gene: TRBJ2-3; v_gene: TRBV6-1; CDR3aa: CASRGLAESDTQYF
j_gene: TRBJ2-2; v_gene: TRBV7-9; CDR3aa: CASPLDAMVNTGELFF
j_gene: TRBJ2-3; v_gene: TRBV6-5; CDR3aa: CASSYGTSGTDTQYF
j_gene: TRBJ1-5; v_gene: TRBV6-5; CDR3aa: CASKVHRDSNQPQHF
j_gene: TRBJ2-7; v_gene: TRBV29-1; CDR3aa: CSVPGQGFEQYF
j_gene: TRBJ2-5; v_gene: TRBV7-9; CDR3aa: CASSLPGWETQYF
j_gene: TRBJ2-2; v_gene: TRBV20-1; CDR3aa: CIAPDRDTGELFF
j_gene: TRBJ2-1; v_gene: TRBV27; CDR3aa: CASSVLLGDEQFF